The clone carrying this TCR beta chain came up a few times. Assay used: immunoSEQ multiplex PCR; TCRdb lists only in-frame clones, some missing. The profile shows hundreds of thousands of clones, 85% to 90% of them singletons. The CDR3 runs to 14 residues. These data originate in a study of blood T cell repertoires in COVID-19. This TCR was recovered from a woman aged 40 to 50 with COVID-19, enrolled during active disease. Sequenced sample: peripheral blood. The genes are TRBV21-1 and TRBJ1-1; the table's D call of TRBD1 was not tested on the DNA. TRBV21-1 is a documented pseudogene. CDR3 DNA: TGTGCCAGCAGCAAAGGGACAGGGAACACTGAAGCTTTCTTT. Translation: CASSKGTGNTEAFF.